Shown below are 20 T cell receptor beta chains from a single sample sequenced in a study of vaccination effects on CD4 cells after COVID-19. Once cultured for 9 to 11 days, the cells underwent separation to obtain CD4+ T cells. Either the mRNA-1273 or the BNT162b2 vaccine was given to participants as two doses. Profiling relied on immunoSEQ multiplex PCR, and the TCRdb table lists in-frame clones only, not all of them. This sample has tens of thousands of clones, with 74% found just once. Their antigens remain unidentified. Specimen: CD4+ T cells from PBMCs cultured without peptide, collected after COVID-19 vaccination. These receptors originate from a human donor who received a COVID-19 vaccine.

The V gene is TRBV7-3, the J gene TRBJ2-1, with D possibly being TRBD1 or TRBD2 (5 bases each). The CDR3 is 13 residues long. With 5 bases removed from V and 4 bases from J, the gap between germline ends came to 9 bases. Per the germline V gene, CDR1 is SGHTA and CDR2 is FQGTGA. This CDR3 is CASSPGRYNEQFF. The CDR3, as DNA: TGTGCCAGCAGCCCAGGGAGATACAATGAGCAGTTCTTC.

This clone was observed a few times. CDR3 DNA sequence: TGTGCCAGCTCACTTCAGACAGGTCTGGACTATGGCTACACCTTC. This encodes CASSLQTGLDYGYTF. The chain uses TRBV18 and TRBJ1-2; the D gene is possibly TRBD1 (6 bases). The CDR3 spans 15 residues. The ends were cut back, 4 bases at V and 3 bases at J, with 15 bases in the middle. Per the germline V gene, CDR1 is KGHSH and CDR2 is LQKENI.

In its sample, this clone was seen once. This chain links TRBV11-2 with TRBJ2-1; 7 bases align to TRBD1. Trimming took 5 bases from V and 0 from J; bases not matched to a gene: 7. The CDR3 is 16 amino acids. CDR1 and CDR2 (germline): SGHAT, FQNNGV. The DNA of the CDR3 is TGTGCCAGCAGCGGAACAGGGGCAAGCTCCTACAATGAGCAGTTCTTC. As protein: CASSGTGASSYNEQFF.

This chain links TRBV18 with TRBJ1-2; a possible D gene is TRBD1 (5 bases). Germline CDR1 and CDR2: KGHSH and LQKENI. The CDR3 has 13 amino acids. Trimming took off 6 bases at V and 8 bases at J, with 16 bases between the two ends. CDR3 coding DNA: TGTGCCAGCTCCCCTGTGACAGAAGGGGGCTACACCTTC. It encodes CASSPVTEGGYTF. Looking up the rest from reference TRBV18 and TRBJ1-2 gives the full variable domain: NAGVMQNPRHLVRRRGQEARLRCSPMKGHSHVYWYRQLPEEGLKFMVYLQKENIIDESGMPKERFSAEFPKEGPSILRIQQVVRGDSAAYFCASSPVTEGGYTFGSGTRLTVV.

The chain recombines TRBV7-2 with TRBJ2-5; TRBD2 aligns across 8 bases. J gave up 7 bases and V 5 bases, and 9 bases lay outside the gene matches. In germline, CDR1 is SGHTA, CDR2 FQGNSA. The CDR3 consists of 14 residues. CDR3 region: CASSLSGGPGTQYF. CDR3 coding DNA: TGTGCCAGCAGCCTCAGCGGGGGCCCGGGGACCCAGTACTTC. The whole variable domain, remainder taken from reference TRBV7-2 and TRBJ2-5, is GAGVSQSPSNKVTEKGKDVELRCDPISGHTALYWYRQSLGQGLEFLIYFQGNSAPDKSGLPSDRFSAERTGGSVSTLTIQRTQQEDSAVYLCASSLSGGPGTQYFGPGTRLLVL.

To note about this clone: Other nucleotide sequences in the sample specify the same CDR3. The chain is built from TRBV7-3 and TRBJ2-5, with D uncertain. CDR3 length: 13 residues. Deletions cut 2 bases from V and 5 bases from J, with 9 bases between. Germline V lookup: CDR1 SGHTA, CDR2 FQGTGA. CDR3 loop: CASSLEVQETQYF. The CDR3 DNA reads TGTGCCAGCAGCTTAGAAGTTCAGGAGACCCAGTACTTC.

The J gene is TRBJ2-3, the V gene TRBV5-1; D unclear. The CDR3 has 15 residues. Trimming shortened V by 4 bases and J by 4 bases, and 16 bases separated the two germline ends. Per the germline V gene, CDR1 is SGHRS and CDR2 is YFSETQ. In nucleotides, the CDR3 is TGCGCCAGCAGCCGTTCCGTAGTAGAGGCAGATACGCAGTATTTT. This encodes CASSRSVVEADTQYF.

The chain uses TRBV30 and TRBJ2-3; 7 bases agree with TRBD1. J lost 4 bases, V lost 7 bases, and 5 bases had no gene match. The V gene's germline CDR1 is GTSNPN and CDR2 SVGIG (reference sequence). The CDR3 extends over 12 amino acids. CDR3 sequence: CASTGPADTQYF. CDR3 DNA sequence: TGTGCCTCGACAGGGCCCGCAGATACGCAGTATTTT.

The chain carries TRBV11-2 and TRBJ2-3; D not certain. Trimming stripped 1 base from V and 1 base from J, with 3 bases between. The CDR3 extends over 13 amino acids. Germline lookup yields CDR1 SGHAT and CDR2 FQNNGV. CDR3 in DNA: TGTGCCAGCAGCTTAGCAGGCACAGATACGCAGTATTTT. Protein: CASSLAGTDTQYF. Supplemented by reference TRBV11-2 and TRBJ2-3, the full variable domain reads EAGVAQSPRYKIIEKRQSVAFWCNPISGHATLYWYQQILGQGPKLLIQFQNNGVVDDSQLPKDRFSAERLKGVDSTLKIQPAKLEDSAVYLCASSLAGTDTQYFGPGTRLTVL.

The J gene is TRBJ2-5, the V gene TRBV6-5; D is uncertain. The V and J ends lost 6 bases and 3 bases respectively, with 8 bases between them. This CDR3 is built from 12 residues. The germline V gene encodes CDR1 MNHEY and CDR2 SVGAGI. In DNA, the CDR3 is TGTGCCAGCAGCTTAAGCGAAGAGACCCAGTACTTC. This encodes CASSLSEETQYF.

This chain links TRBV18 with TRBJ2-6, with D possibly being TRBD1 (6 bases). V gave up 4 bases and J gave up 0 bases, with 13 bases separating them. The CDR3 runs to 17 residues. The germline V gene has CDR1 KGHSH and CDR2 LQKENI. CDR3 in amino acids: CASSLAGTLSGANVLTF. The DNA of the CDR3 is TGTGCCAGCTCACTAGCCGGGACACTCTCTGGGGCCAACGTCCTGACTTTC. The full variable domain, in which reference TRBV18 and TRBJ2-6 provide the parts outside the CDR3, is NAGVMQNPRHLVRRRGQEARLRCSPMKGHSHVYWYRQLPEEGLKFMVYLQKENIIDESGMPKERFSAEFPKEGPSILRIQQVVRGDSAAYFCASSLAGTLSGANVLTFGAGSRLTVL.

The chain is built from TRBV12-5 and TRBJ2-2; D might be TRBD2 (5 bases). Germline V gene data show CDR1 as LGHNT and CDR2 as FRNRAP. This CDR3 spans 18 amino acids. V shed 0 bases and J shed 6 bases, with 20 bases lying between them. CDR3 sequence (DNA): TGTGCTAGTGGTTTGGTACCGGACGGGAACAGTAGGGCCGGGGAGCTGTTTTTT. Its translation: CASGLVPDGNSRAGELFF.

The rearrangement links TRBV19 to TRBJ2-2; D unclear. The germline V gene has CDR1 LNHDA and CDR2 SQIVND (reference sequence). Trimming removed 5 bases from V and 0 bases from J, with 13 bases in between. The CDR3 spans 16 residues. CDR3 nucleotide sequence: TGTGCCAGTAGTTTCGAGCGCGGTGCGAACACCGGGGAGCTGTTTTTT. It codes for CASSFERGANTGELFF.

The CDR3 DNA reads as TGTGCCAGCAGCCACGGGGCGGGTGGAAACACCATATATTTT. Its protein is CASSHGAGGNTIYF. The V call is TRBV3-1 (or the pseudogene TRBV3-2), the J call TRBJ1-3; possibly TRBD1 for D (5 bases). The V and J ends lost 3 bases and 3 bases respectively, with 9 bases between them. Per the germline V gene, CDR1 is LGHDT and CDR2 is YNNKEL (reference sequence). The CDR3 has 14 residues.

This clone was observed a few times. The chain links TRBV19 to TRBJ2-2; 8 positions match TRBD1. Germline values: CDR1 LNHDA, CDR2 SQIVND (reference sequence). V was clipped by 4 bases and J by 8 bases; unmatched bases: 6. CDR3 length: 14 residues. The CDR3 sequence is CASSREDREGELFF. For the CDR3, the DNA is TGTGCCAGTAGTAGAGAGGACAGGGAGGGGGAGCTGTTTTTT.

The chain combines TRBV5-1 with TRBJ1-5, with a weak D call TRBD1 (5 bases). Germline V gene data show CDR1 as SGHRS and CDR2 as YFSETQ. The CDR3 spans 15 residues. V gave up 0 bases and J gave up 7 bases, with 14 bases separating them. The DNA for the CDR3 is TGCGCCAGCAGCTTGGATCCAGGGCATTCCCAGCCCCAGCATTTT. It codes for CASSLDPGHSQPQHF.

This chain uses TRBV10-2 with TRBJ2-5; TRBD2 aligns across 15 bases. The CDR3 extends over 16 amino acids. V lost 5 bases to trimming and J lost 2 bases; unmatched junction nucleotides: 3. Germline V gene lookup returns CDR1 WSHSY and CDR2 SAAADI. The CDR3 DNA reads TGCGCCAGCAGTAAAGGACTAGCGGGGGGGCAAGAGACCCAGTACTTC. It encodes CASSKGLAGGQETQYF.

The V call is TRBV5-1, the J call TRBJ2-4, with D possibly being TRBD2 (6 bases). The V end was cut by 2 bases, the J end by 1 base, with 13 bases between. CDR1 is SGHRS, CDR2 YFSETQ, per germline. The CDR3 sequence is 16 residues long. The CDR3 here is CASSLEGGRAKNIQYF. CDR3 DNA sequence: TGCGCCAGCAGCTTAGAGGGAGGTAGGGCCAAAAACATTCAGTACTTC. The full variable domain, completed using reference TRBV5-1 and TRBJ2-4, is KAGVTQTPRYLIKTRGQQVTLSCSPISGHRSVSWYQQTPGQGLQFLFEYFSETQRNKGNFPGRFSGRQFSNSRSEMNVSTLELGDSALYLCASSLEGGRAKNIQYFGAGTRLSVL.

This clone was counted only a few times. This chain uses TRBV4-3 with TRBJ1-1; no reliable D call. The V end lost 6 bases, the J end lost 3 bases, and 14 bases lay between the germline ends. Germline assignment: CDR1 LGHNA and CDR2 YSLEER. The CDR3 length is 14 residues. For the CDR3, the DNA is TGCGCCAGCAGGCTGAACCCTTGGGACACTGAAGCTTTCTTT. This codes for CASRLNPWDTEAFF.

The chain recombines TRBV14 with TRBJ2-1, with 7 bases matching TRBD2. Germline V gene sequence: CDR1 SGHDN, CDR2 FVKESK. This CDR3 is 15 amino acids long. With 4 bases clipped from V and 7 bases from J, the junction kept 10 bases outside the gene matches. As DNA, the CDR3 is TGTGCCAGCAGCCCACCCCAGGGAGGGCTGAATGAGCAGTTCTTC. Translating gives CASSPPQGGLNEQFF. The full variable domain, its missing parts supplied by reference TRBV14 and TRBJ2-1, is EAGVTQFPSHSVIEKGQTVTLRCDPISGHDNLYWYRRVMGKEIKFLLHFVKESKQDESGMPNNRFLAERTGGTYSTLKVQPAELEDSGVYFCASSPPQGGLNEQFFGPGTRLTVL.